Shown below are 9 T cell receptor beta chains from a single sample sequenced in a study of regulatory T cells in long-lasting Graves disease (dated by TCRdb to the early 2020s). Libraries came from multiplex PCR. Instrument on record: Illumina HiSeq 4000. To build TCR beta libraries, CDR3 regions were amplified by Arm-PCR using iRepertoire HTBI primers. TCRdb's own reprocessing of the public reads used fastp at Q25 and MiXCR and kept productive beta chains. Each record represents a unique CDR3 protein, reported with the most common genes and DNA among its rows. In this sample the table shows roughly 500,000 distinct CDR3 sequences, approximately 15% of which occur a single time. More than 8.5% of the sample comes from the top ten. Per the publication, the time point label means: newly diagnosed GD, antithyroid drugs for less than 3 months. For both TCR sequencing and RNA sequencing, RNA was extracted from PBMCs in TRIzol.

This sample was also put to use in a study of T cells in Graves' hyperthyroidism and ophthalmopathy.

Here the sequenced sample was peripheral blood mononuclear cells (PBMCs), taken at new diagnosis, from a patient treated with antithyroid drugs. All receptors come from a man younger than 45 with Graves disease. Donor details come from another sample of the same person, matched by shared clones.

This clonotype was recorded many times. The chain carries TRBV10-2 and TRBJ2-3; 7 bases map to TRBD2. This CDR3 is 14 amino acids long. J was trimmed by 2 bases and V by 2 bases; bases with no gene match: 1. Germline values: CDR1 WSHSY, CDR2 SAAADI. CDR3 sequence: CASSELAVTDTQYF. In DNA form, the CDR3 reads TGCGCCAGCAGTGAGCTAGCGGTCACAGATACGCAGTATTTT.

Many counts were recorded for this clonotype. This chain uses TRBV20-1 with TRBJ2-3, with 7 bases matching TRBD1. Germline lookup yields CDR1 DFQATT and CDR2 SNEGSKA (reference sequence). V trimming: 5 bases; J trimming: 8 bases; junction bases outside the gene matches: 13. The CDR3 covers 14 residues. CDR3 sequence: CSAQPGTDGTTQYF. Written as DNA, the CDR3 is TGCAGTGCTCAGCCCGGGACAGACGGGACTACGCAGTATTTT.

J is TRBJ2-2 and V is TRBV24-1; 7 nucleotides match TRBD2. The CDR3 has 15 amino acids. V trimming: 5 bases; J trimming: 1 base; junction bases outside the gene matches: 3. Germline values: CDR1 KGHDR, CDR2 SFDVKD. CDR3 in amino acids: CATSGGEGNTGELFF. CDR3 nucleotides: TGTGCCACCAGTGGCGGGGAGGGGAACACCGGGGAGCTGTTTTTT.

This clonotype was seen a few times. The chain links TRBV9 to TRBJ2-7; 8 bases agree with TRBD2. Per germline, CDR1 SGDLS and CDR2 YYNGEE. This CDR3 has 17 amino acids. Unmatched junction bases numbered 18, after V lost 4 bases and J lost 6 bases. CDR3 nucleotide sequence: TGTGCCAGCAGCCCCCGCCCCTGGGAGCGGGAGAATACCGAGCAGTACTTC. Protein sequence: CASSPRPWERENTEQYF. The whole variable domain, remainder taken from reference TRBV9 and TRBJ2-7, is DSGVTQTPKHLITATGQRVTLRCSPRSGDLSVYWYQQSLDQGLQFLIQYYNGEERAKGNILERFSAQQFPDLHSELNLSSLELGDSALYFCASSPRPWERENTEQYFGPGTRLTVT.

This clonotype showed up just once. A much larger clone is a single base away; this may be a read error. The CDR3 DNA follows: TGTACCAGCAGTTTAGAGGCAGCGGGCACAGATACGCAGTATTTT. Translating gives CTSSLEAAGTDTQYF. The V gene is TRBV12-3 or TRBV12-4, the J gene TRBJ2-3; tentatively, D is TRBD2 (5 bases). This CDR3 contains 15 residues.

This clonotype was seen repeatedly, ten times or more. The chain combines TRBV24-1 with TRBJ2-7; weak D call: TRBD2 (6 bases). V lost 2 bases and J lost 5, with 15 bases in between. The length of the CDR3 is 15 residues. Germline loops: CDR1 KGHDR, CDR2 SFDVKD. CDR3 DNA: TGTGCCACCAGTGATTCTACTCCCCGCGGGAACGAGCAGTACTTC. It translates to CATSDSTPRGNEQYF.

This clonotype was observed a handful of times. The chain is built from TRBV6-1 and TRBJ2-1; the D gene is possibly TRBD1 (6 bases). Trimming removed 1 base at V and 3 bases at J, with 10 bases between. Germline CDR1 reads MNHNS; CDR2 reads SASEGT. This CDR3 region has 15 residues. CDR3 sequence (DNA): TGTGCCAGCAGTGAAGGACAGGCGCACTACAATGAGCAGTTCTTC. Translation gives CASSEGQAHYNEQFF.

The V and J genes are TRBV19 and TRBJ2-7; D is perhaps TRBD2 (6 bases). The V end was cut by 5 bases, the J end by 2 bases, with 13 bases between. The CDR3 extends over 14 amino acids. Germline lookup yields CDR1 LNHDA and CDR2 SQIVND (reference sequence). CDR3 DNA sequence: TGTGCCAGTAGTTTTCGCGGGGCGGCCTACGAGCAGTACTTC. It yields the protein CASSFRGAAYEQYF.

In its sample, this clonotype was seen a few times. The chain recombines TRBV20-1 with TRBJ2-3; TRBD2 aligns across 8 bases. The CDR3 extends over 13 amino acids. V trimming: 5 bases; J trimming: 4 bases; junction bases outside the gene matches: 5. Germline CDR1 and CDR2: DFQATT and SNEGSKA (reference sequence). The CDR3 DNA reads as TGCAGTGCTTTTAGCGGGACGGCAGATACGCAGTATTTT. It codes for CSAFSGTADTQYF.